A selection of T cell receptor beta chains follows, all from one sample in a study of T cells in localized non-small cell lung cancer. The method was immunoSEQ multiplex PCR; TCRdb's version includes in-frame clones alone and lacks a portion of them. The table includes about 53,000 clones, approximately 80% detected once. The sample in question was peripheral blood mononuclear cells, obtained before any cancer treatment. The receptors stem from a man aged 40 to 75 with stage III lung adenocarcinoma. Both conserved end residues are part of each CDR3. Fields, in order: D gene, clone size, V gene, J gene, CDR3 DNA, CDR3 protein. The D gene is left open where the match is weak. Not all rows give a size; the values are once, few, many and, for expanded clones, a class.

TRBD1	NA	TRBV15	TRBJ1-4	TGTGCCACCAGCAGAGATCAGGGACAGGGCTGGGAAAAACTGTTTTTT	CATSRDQGQGWEKLFF
NA	NA	TRBV7-2	TRBJ2-7	TGTGCCAGCAGCTACGACAGGTCCGAGCAGTACTTC	CASSYDRSEQYF
NA	NA	TRBV7-3	TRBJ2-3	TGTGCCAGCAGCTTATCCCAGCGGGATACGCAGTATTTT	CASSLSQRDTQYF
NA	NA	TRBV19	TRBJ1-5	TGTGCCACTTCCCCAGGGTATAGCAATCAGCCCCAGCATTTT	CATSPGYSNQPQHF
TRBD1	NA	TRBV25-1	TRBJ2-7	TGTGCCAGCAGGAGGACAGGGATGGACGAGCAGTACTTC	CASRRTGMDEQYF
TRBD1	NA	TRBV5-1	TRBJ1-2	TGCGCCAGCAGCTTGCAGGGACAGTCTCTGAACTATGGCTACACCTTC	CASSLQGQSLNYGYTF
TRBD1	NA	TRBV9	TRBJ1-3	TGTGCCAGCAGCGCCACAGGGGACTCTGGAAACACCATATATTTT	CASSATGDSGNTIYF
NA	NA	TRBV28	TRBJ1-2	TGTGCCAGCCAGATAACAGGGTATGGCTACACCTTC	CASQITGYGYTF
NA	NA	TRBV21-1	TRBJ2-1	TGTGCCAGCAGCTCTCTGAGCAGGTACAATGAGCAGTTCTTC	CASSSLSRYNEQFF
NA	NA	TRBV7-6	TRBJ2-2	TGTGCCAGCAGCTATACAGGGATCACCGGGGAGCTGTTTTTT	CASSYTGITGELFF
TRBD1	NA	TRBV5-1	TRBJ2-5	TGCGCCAGCAGCTCCCAGGGGGTGCAAGAGACCCAGTACTTC	CASSSQGVQETQYF
NA	NA	TRBV27	TRBJ2-7	TGTGCCAGCAGGGGACTCGGGCCCTACGAGCAGTACTTC	CASRGLGPYEQYF
NA	few	TRBV4-2	TRBJ2-7	TGTGCCAGCAGCCAGGAACGGGACTCGTACTACGAGCAGTACTTC	CASSQERDSYYEQYF
NA	NA	TRBV10-3	TRBJ2-1	TGTGCCGTCCGGGATACTGGCTACAATGAGCAGTTCTTC	CAVRDTGYNEQFF
TRBD1	NA	TRBV25-1	TRBJ1-5	TGTGCCAGCAGTGAGTGGGGACAGGGGCAGCCCCAGCATTTT	CASSEWGQGQPQHF
NA	NA	TRBV5-1	TRBJ1-1	TGCGCCAGCAGCTTGGATAGGGGAAGAGGCACTGAAGCTTTCTTT	CASSLDRGRGTEAFF
NA	NA	TRBV6-1	TRBJ2-7	TGTGCCAGCAGTGAACAGGGATACGAGCAGTACTTC	CASSEQGYEQYF
NA	NA	TRBV27	TRBJ1-2	TGTGCCAGCAGTTTACGCCGGACAGATTCTATTATGGGCTACACCTTC	CASSLRRTDSIMGYTF
TRBD1	NA	TRBV6-6	TRBJ1-3	TGTGCCAGCAGAAAGACAGGGGGCTCTGGAAACACCATATATTTT	CASRKTGGSGNTIYF
TRBD1	NA	TRBV19	TRBJ2-7	TGTGCCAGTAGTGTAGGAACAGGGGGGCAGCAGTACTTC	CASSVGTGGQQYF
TRBD1	NA	TRBV9	TRBJ2-2	TGTGCCAGCAGCGCCGGGACAGCGAACACCGGGGAGCTGTTTTTT	CASSAGTANTGELFF
NA	NA	TRBV27	TRBJ2-1	TGTGCCAGCAGTTTAATCAGCTCCTACAATGAGCAGTTCTTC	CASSLISSYNEQFF
TRBD2	NA	TRBV5-1	TRBJ2-3	TGCGCCAGCAGCTTGCCAGCGGGGGTGGTAGATACGCAGTATTTT	CASSLPAGVVDTQYF
TRBD2	NA	TRBV30	TRBJ2-5	TGTGCCTGGAGTCGTGGGGGAGGGGAAGAGACCCAGTACTTC	CAWSRGGGEETQYF